These T cell receptor beta chains were read from a single sample in a study of response to subunit inactivated influenza vaccine. TCRdb independently ran MiXCR on the RT-PCR reads; one entry per CDR3 protein. Here the sample spans over 750,000 distinct CDR3 sequences, 21% being singletons. Sequenced material: PBMCs from blood, taken 5 days after vaccination. These TCRs come from a man aged 50 to 59 who received an inactivated influenza vaccine. The CDR3 runs from the conserved cysteine through the conserved F or W. The D gene is left open where the match is weak. Size is omitted from some rows. Given values are once, few, many or a class for expanded clones.

j_call d_call v_call clone_size cdr3_nt cdr3_aa
TRBJ2-7 NA TRBV19 NA TGTGCCAGTAGTGAGAAGAGCGCGAGCTCCTACGAGCAGTACTTC CASSEKSASSYEQYF
TRBJ2-7 NA TRBV18 once TGTGCCAGCTCACCTACTAGGACCGAGCAGTACTTC CASSPTRTEQYF
TRBJ2-1 NA TRBV20-1 few TGCAGTGCTAGTCAGGGGATTAAGCCGGGCAATGAGCAGTTCTTC CSASQGIKPGNEQFF
TRBJ2-2 NA TRBV5-1 NA TGCGCCAGCAGCTTGGCCACAGATCGATACGGGGAGCTGTTTTTT CASSLATDRYGELFF
TRBJ2-1 TRBD1 TRBV5-1 many TGCGCCAGCGGAAAATTGGGGCACGGGACAGAACGCTACAATGAGCAGTTCTTC CASGKLGHGTERYNEQFF
TRBJ1-1 NA TRBV10-3 NA TGTGCCATCAGTGCTCGGGACGGCAGACGGAACACTGAAGCTTTCTTT CAISARDGRRNTEAFF
TRBJ2-5 TRBD2 TRBV6-1 few TGTGCCAGCAGATCCGGGACTAGCGGGAGGTACCAAGAGACCCAGTACTTC CASRSGTSGRYQETQYF
TRBJ2-7 NA TRBV9 few TGTGCCAGCAGCCCCGGGTGGGCCGACGAGCAGTACTTC CASSPGWADEQYF
TRBJ2-7 TRBD2 TRBV28 few TGTGCCAGCAGTCATTTTAGCGGGAGATCAGCCTACGAGCAGTACTTC CASSHFSGRSAYEQYF
TRBJ2-1 TRBD2 TRBV6-2/TRBV6-3 few TGTGCCAGCAGTTACCTCGGACTAGCTGGCTCCTACAATGAGCAGTTCTTC CASSYLGLAGSYNEQFF
TRBJ2-2 TRBD1 TRBV24-1 NA TGTGCCACCAGTTCGGACAGGGGGACCGGGGAGCTGTTTTTT CATSSDRGTGELFF
TRBJ2-1 NA TRBV20-1 few TGCAGTGCTAGAGATGTACGGGGGCTGATCGATGAGCAGTTCTTC CSARDVRGLIDEQFF
TRBJ1-3 TRBD1 TRBV6-1 few TGTGCCAGCAGTGCCGGACAGGGATTATCTGGAAACACCATATATTTT CASSAGQGLSGNTIYF
TRBJ2-7 NA TRBV3-1 NA TGTGCCAGCAGCCACTCAACAAAGCCCTACGAGCAGTACTTC CASSHSTKPYEQYF
TRBJ2-7 NA TRBV28 few TGTGCCAGCAGTCCCGACAGGTTTTACGAGCAGTACTTC CASSPDRFYEQYF
TRBJ2-5 NA TRBV11-1 few TGTGCCAGCAGTGCCGCGGGGCCTCAAGAGACCCAGTACTTC CASSAAGPQETQYF
TRBJ2-3 TRBD2 TRBV28 NA TGTGCCAGCAGTTTAGAAAGAGCGGGAGGGGAGACAGATACGCAGTATTTT CASSLERAGGETDTQYF
TRBJ2-7 TRBD2 TRBV20-1 NA TGCAGTGCTAGAAGGACTAGCGGGACCTACGAGCAGTACTTC CSARRTSGTYEQYF
TRBJ2-5 NA TRBV5-1 NA TGCGCCAGCAGCGTGGCCCAGGGCGCGGAGACCCAGTACTTC CASSVAQGAETQYF
TRBJ2-4 TRBD2 TRBV20-1 NA TGCAGTGCTAGAGATATCGGGGGGGGCAAAAACATTCAGTACTTC CSARDIGGGKNIQYF
TRBJ2-5 NA TRBV18 NA TGTGCCAGCTCACCCAGGCAGCCAGAGACCCAGTACTTC CASSPRQPETQYF
TRBJ2-6 NA TRBV5-5 few TGTGCCAGCAGCTTGATCGGGACTGGGGCCAACGTCCTGACTTTC CASSLIGTGANVLTF
TRBJ2-7 NA TRBV5-1 many TGCGCCAGCAGCTCTTACTACGGGTCCTACGAGCAGTACTTC CASSSYYGSYEQYF
TRBJ1-1 NA TRBV5-1 many TGCGCCAGCAGCTTGGAGGGCACAAGAAACACTGAAGCTTTCTTT CASSLEGTRNTEAFF
TRBJ1-1 NA TRBV7-8 NA TGTGCCAGCAGCTTAGCGCTGGGGGGGTTGAGCACTGAAGCTTTCTTT CASSLALGGLSTEAFF
TRBJ2-1 TRBD2 TRBV5-1 NA TGCGCCAGCAGCTTGGAGGGACTAGCGGGGTACAATGAGCAGTTCTTC CASSLEGLAGYNEQFF
TRBJ2-2 NA TRBV7-9 few TGTGCCAGCAGCTTCCTTAGCGGAGCGAACACCGGGGAGCTGTTTTTT CASSFLSGANTGELFF
TRBJ1-5 NA TRBV7-2 NA TGTGCCAGCAGCTTAGCCCAGGGAGTCAATCAGCCCCAGCATTTT CASSLAQGVNQPQHF
TRBJ2-2 TRBD1 TRBV27 NA TGTGCCAGCAGTCATTGGTCCGGGACAGGGGTGTCCGGGGAGCTGTTTTTT CASSHWSGTGVSGELFF
TRBJ2-1 NA TRBV12-3/TRBV12-4 many TGTGCCAGCAGTTCAGCAGGGAATTCCTACAATGAGCAGTTCTTC CASSSAGNSYNEQFF
TRBJ2-5 TRBD1 TRBV29-1 NA TGCAGCGTAGCAAGGGACAGCCACCAAGAGACCCAGTACTTC CSVARDSHQETQYF
TRBJ1-1 NA TRBV4-3 NA TGCGCCAGCAGCCACAACACACAAATGAACACTGAAGCTTTCTTT CASSHNTQMNTEAFF
TRBJ2-3 TRBD1 TRBV20-1 NA TGCAGTACACAACAGGGGAGAACAGATACGCAGTATTTT CSTQQGRTDTQYF
TRBJ2-2 NA TRBV4-2 few TGTGCCAGCAGCCAAGATCTAGGACGGCCGAACACCGGGGAGCTGTTTTTT CASSQDLGRPNTGELFF
TRBJ2-7 NA TRBV27 few TGTGCCAGCAGTTTTAGCCGTAGCTCCTACGAGCAGTACTTC CASSFSRSSYEQYF
TRBJ2-1 TRBD2 TRBV4-2 NA TGTGCCAGCAGCCAATGGACTAGCGGGATCTACAATGAGCAGTTCTTC CASSQWTSGIYNEQFF
TRBJ2-7 TRBD2 TRBV11-2 NA TGTGCCAGCAGCTTAGAGTTAGCGGGACTTTACGAGCAGTACTTC CASSLELAGLYEQYF
TRBJ2-3 NA TRBV11-2 many TGTGCCAGCAGCTTAGGGGGTTATGGCACAGATACGCAGTATTTT CASSLGGYGTDTQYF
TRBJ1-5 NA TRBV6-1 few TGTGCCAGCGGGGTGAACAGCAATCAGCCCCAGCATTTT CASGVNSNQPQHF
TRBJ2-7 NA TRBV20-1 few TGCAGTGCTCCCGTCTTGATGGGCAAAGCCTACGAGCAGTACTTC CSAPVLMGKAYEQYF
TRBJ2-1 NA TRBV29-1 few TGCAGCGTCTATAGGCCCCTGGGTGGTGAGCAGTTCTTC CSVYRPLGGEQFF
TRBJ2-1 NA TRBV20-1 NA TGCTGTGCTGGGGGCGGCTTCCTGAGCTCCTACAATGAGCAGTTCTTC CCAGGGFLSSYNEQFF
TRBJ2-5 TRBD1 TRBV10-3 once TGTGCCACCGGCATTCGGACAGGGGCCGAGACCCAGTACTTC CATGIRTGAETQYF
TRBJ2-1 NA TRBV5-1 NA TGCGCCAGCAGCTTGGCCACGAGCAATGAGCAGTTCTTC CASSLATSNEQFF
TRBJ2-1 NA TRBV11-1 NA TGTGCCAGCAGCCCCAAGAGCCCCAGCGGTGAAACCTACTCCTACAATGAGCAGTTCTTC CASSPKSPSGETYSYNEQFF
TRBJ2-1 NA TRBV4-1 NA TGCGCCAGCAGCCAAGTACCTTACGATGAGCAGTTCTTC CASSQVPYDEQFF
TRBJ1-2 NA TRBV5-1 NA TGCGCCAGCAGCCCGACAGAGAGCTATGGCTACACCTTC CASSPTESYGYTF
TRBJ1-2 NA TRBV20-1 few TGCAGTGCTAGACATTCAGGTGGCGGCTACACCTTC CSARHSGGGYTF
TRBJ2-7 NA TRBV7-8 few TGTGCCAGCAGCTTAGAACGGGGAGTAGAGCAGTACTTC CASSLERGVEQYF
TRBJ2-7 NA TRBV6-2/TRBV6-3 many TGTGCCAGCACCCTCTATGGGGGCCAAAGCTCCTACGAGCAGTACTTC CASTLYGGQSSYEQYF
TRBJ2-1 NA TRBV4-1 NA TGCGCCAGCAGCCAAGATGTGTGGGAGCAGTTCTTC CASSQDVWEQFF
TRBJ2-7 NA TRBV20-1 NA TGCAGTGCTAGGGAGGGGCAGGGGACTATCTCCTACGAGCAGTACTTC CSAREGQGTISYEQYF
TRBJ1-1 NA TRBV27 few TGTGCCAGCAGACACCCGGGCACTGAAGCTTTCTTT CASRHPGTEAFF